This passage covers 24 T cell receptor beta chains from one sample sequenced in a study. A single record per CDR3 protein comes from TCRdb applying MiXCR to the 5' RACE reads. The sample includes 5,500 to 6,000 distinct CDR3 sequences, 30% to 35% seen only once; the top ten take 6% to 9.5%. What was sequenced was memory CD4+ T cells sorted from a lymph node. Documented subset: memory CD4+ T cells, CD4+CD45RO+CD25-. These receptors originate from a female donor with breast cancer.

The CDR3 is CASSLLHLRNTIYF. In DNA, the CDR3 is TGTGCCAGCAGTTTATTACATTTGAGAAACACCATATATTTT. V is TRBV12-3 or TRBV12-4 and J is TRBJ1-3, with unresolved D. This CDR3 spans 14 amino acids. Trimming pared 2 bases from V and 5 bases from J, leaving 10 bases between.

This clonotype is labeled as medium-sized. With a much larger clone just one base away, this may be a read error. The V and J genes are TRBV4-2 and TRBJ1-2, with D perhaps matching TRBD1 (5 bases). This CDR3 spans 16 amino acids. The germline gives CDR1 LGHNA, CDR2 YNFKEQ. The V gene lost 0 bases and the J gene lost 4 bases, with 15 bases spanning the gap. The CDR3 reads CASSQDSYGGGYGYTF. The CDR3 region has the DNA TGTGCCAGCAGCCAAGACAGTTATGGGGGTGGCTATGGCTACACCTTC.

The V and J genes are TRBV20-1 and TRBJ2-1; D could derive from TRBD1 or TRBD2 (5 bases each). V dropped 1 base and J dropped 7 bases, with 17 bases sitting between them. This CDR3 spans 15 amino acids. Germline loops: CDR1 DFQATT, CDR2 SNEGSKA (reference sequence). DNA of the CDR3: TGCAGTGCTAGAGTGGGGACCAGAGGGATGAATGAGCAGTTCTTC. Translated, it gives CSARVGTRGMNEQFF.

This clonotype has just a few counts. V gene TRBV6-6 combines with J gene TRBJ1-2; 9 bases match TRBD1. The CDR3 totals 16 residues. Germline V gene data show CDR1 as MNHNY and CDR2 as SVGAGI (reference sequence). The trim removed 3 bases at V and 2 bases at J, leaving 7 bases unmatched. CDR3 in amino acids: CASSYAQGAQNYGYTF. The DNA for the CDR3 is TGTGCCAGCAGTTATGCACAGGGGGCGCAGAACTATGGCTACACCTTC.

This sequence joins TRBV4-1 and TRBJ1-6, with unresolved D. CDR1 and CDR2 (germline): MGHRA, YSYEKL. The ends were cut back, 2 bases at V and 7 bases at J, with 6 bases in the middle. CDR3 length: 13 residues. The DNA of the CDR3 is TGCGCCAGCAGCCAATTCTGGAATTCACCCCTCCACTTT. Translating it yields CASSQFWNSPLHF.

Points on this clonotype: A much larger clone is a single base away; this may be a read error. The V call is TRBV12-3 or TRBV12-4, the J call TRBJ2-1, with D possibly being TRBD1 or TRBD2 (5 bases each). Trimming took 6 bases from V and 2 from J, leaving 14 bases between them. The length of the CDR3 is 15 residues. CDR3 bases: TGTGCCAGCAGCCGAAACGGGGCCACCTACAATGAGCAGTTCTTC. The encoded protein is CASSRNGATYNEQFF.

This clonotype occurred many times. The V gene is TRBV28, the J gene TRBJ2-4, with D unresolved. CDR3 length: 14 amino acids. With 5 bases removed from V and 8 bases from J, the gap between germline ends came to 16 bases. The V gene's germline CDR1 is MDHEN and CDR2 SYDVKM. The CDR3 spells CASSPPQTAHIQYF. As DNA, the CDR3 is TGTGCCAGCAGTCCCCCCCAGACCGCCCACATTCAGTACTTC.

Many counts were recorded for this clonotype. The CDR3 loop reads CASRERGLAGGTRIYEQYF. CDR3 sequence (DNA): TGTGCCAGCAGAGAACGGGGGCTAGCGGGGGGAACGAGAATTTACGAGCAGTACTTC. The V call is TRBV2, the J call TRBJ2-7; 11 positions match TRBD2. Trimming cost V 6 bases and J 4 bases; bases outside gene matches: 20. CDR3 length equals 19 residues. Germline V gene sequence: CDR1 SNHLY, CDR2 FYNNEI.

This clonotype was picked up a small number of times. A much more abundant neighbour one base away suggests this may be a read error. The gene calls are TRBV2 and TRBJ2-1; 11 positions match TRBD2. CDR1 is SNHLY and CDR2 is FYNNEI in the germline V gene. This CDR3 is 15 amino acids long. CDR3: CASSRGLAVFNEQSF. CDR3 bases: TGTGCCAGCAGTAGGGGACTAGCGGTTTTCAATGAGCAGTCCTTC.

The V call is TRBV6-5, the J call TRBJ1-2; tentative D call: TRBD1 (5 bases). V dropped 2 bases and J dropped 6 bases, with 7 bases sitting between them. The CDR3 length is 12 residues. CDR1 MNHEY and CDR2 SVGAGI come from the germline V gene. The CDR3 here is CASSYEGNGYTF. The CDR3 DNA is TGTGCCAGCAGTTACGAGGGGAATGGCTACACCTTC.

As concerns this clonotype: No conserved phenylalanine or tryptophan ends this CDR3, so it is likely a read error. The J gene is TRBJ1-1, the V gene TRBV4-1; D not certain. CDR3 length: 14 amino acids. In germline, CDR1 is MGHRA, CDR2 YSYEKL. V was trimmed by 5 bases and J by 0 bases, leaving 10 bases between them. CDR3 DNA sequence: TGCGCCAGCAGCACACCCACCCTGAACACTGAAGCTTTCTGT. Amino acid sequence: CASSTPTLNTEAFC.

As concerns this clonotype: With a much larger clone just one base away, this may be a read error. V usage is TRBV4-1 and J usage is TRBJ2-2; perhaps D is TRBD1 or TRBD2 (6 bases each). Germline lookup yields CDR1 MGHRA and CDR2 YSYEKL. This CDR3 spans 15 amino acids. The CDR3 region has the DNA TGCGCCAGCAGGCCGGGGGCCTCTTACACCGAGGAGCTGTTTTTT. This sequence encodes CASRPGASYTEELFF.

The CDR3 DNA reads TGCAGTGCTAGACTTACTCGTTACAGCTCCTACAATGAGCAGTTCTTC. It encodes CSARLTRYSSYNEQFF. The chain is built from TRBV20-1 and TRBJ2-1; D call uncertain. The germline V gene encodes CDR1 DFQATT and CDR2 SNEGSKA (reference sequence). This CDR3 comprises 16 residues. V lost 2 bases to trimming and J lost 0 bases, with 14 bases between them.

This clonotype was picked up one time. The CDR3 bases are TGCGCCAGCAGCCCCGAGGGGGGAGACTACGAGCAGTACTTC. Encoded protein: CASSPEGGDYEQYF. The rearrangement uses TRBV5-1 and TRBJ2-7; D is tentatively TRBD1 or TRBD2 (6 bases each). The CDR3 length is 14 residues. V lost 4 bases and J lost 3, with 14 bases in between. Per germline, CDR1 SGHRS and CDR2 YFSETQ.

The table lists this clonotype with a few counts. This could be a read error, since a much larger clone is one nucleotide away. CDR3 bases: TGTGCCAGCAGTTACTCGACAGGGACGAGTCCACCCCTCCACTTT. Residues: CASSYSTGTSPPLHF. V usage is TRBV6-5 and J usage is TRBJ1-6; TRBD1 matches 7 bases. The CDR3 is made up of 15 amino acids. Germline lookup yields CDR1 MNHEY and CDR2 SVGAGI. Unmatched junction bases numbered 7, after V lost 0 bases and J lost 11 bases.

Sample share makes this clonotype medium-sized. The chain is built from TRBV2 and TRBJ1-2; 12 bases match TRBD1. The CDR3 spans 17 residues. V lost 2 bases to trimming and J lost 2 bases; unmatched junction nucleotides: 6. CDR1 SNHLY and CDR2 FYNNEI come from the germline V gene. CDR3 DNA: TGTGCCAGCAGTGAAATGGGGACAGGGGGCCTCAACTATGGCTACACCTTC. It encodes CASSEMGTGGLNYGYTF.

Of note for this clonotype: With a much larger clone just one base away, this may be a read error. The chain links TRBV12-3 or TRBV12-4 to TRBJ2-7; 14 nucleotides match TRBD2. The CDR3 is 14 amino acids. CDR3 residues: CASRKGLAGGELYF. The CDR3 nucleotides read TGTGCCAGCAGGAAAGGACTAGCGGGGGGTGAGCTGTACTTC.

This clonotype occurred many times. A much larger clone is a single base away; this may be a read error. The CDR3 sequence is CSAIARKDNQETQYF. The CDR3 DNA reads as TGCAGTGCTATCGCCAGAAAGGATAACCAAGAGACCCAGTACTTC. J is TRBJ2-5 and V is TRBV20-1; no firm D call. This CDR3 has 15 residues. CDR1 and CDR2 (germline): DFQATT, SNEGSKA (reference sequence). Trimming cost V 4 bases and J 0 bases, with 15 bases left between them.

In its sample, this clonotype ranks as medium-sized. This rearrangement joins TRBV7-9 to TRBJ2-5; 9 nucleotides match TRBD1. With 8 bases clipped from V and 5 bases from J, the junction kept 6 bases outside the gene matches. Germline assignment: CDR1 SEHNR and CDR2 FQNEAQ (reference sequence). CDR3 length equals 13 residues. CDR3 sequence: CASGTGGGETQYF. The CDR3 DNA reads as TGTGCCAGCGGAACAGGGGGCGGTGAGACCCAGTACTTC.

In its sample, this clonotype was seen many times. V is TRBV12-3 or TRBV12-4 and J is TRBJ2-1, with D uncertain. V lost 1 base and J 3 bases, leaving 7 bases between the germline ends. This CDR3 comprises 14 residues. CDR3 bases: TGTGCCAGCAGTTTAGGTTTTCTCTACAATGAGCAGTTCTTC. It specifies CASSLGFLYNEQFF.

This clonotype showed up many times. The chain couples TRBV6-5 to TRBJ1-6; TRBD1 aligns across 7 bases. Per the germline V gene, CDR1 is MNHEY and CDR2 is SVGAGI. With V trimmed by 2 bases and J by 13 bases, 2 bases remained unmatched. The CDR3 runs 12 residues. The chain's CDR3 is CASSYRGRPLHF. CDR3 nucleotide sequence: TGTGCCAGCAGTTACAGGGGGCGGCCCCTCCACTTT.

This rearrangement joins TRBV20-1 to TRBJ2-5; 9 bases match TRBD1. The germline V gene has CDR1 DFQATT and CDR2 SNEGSKA (reference sequence). Trimming took 6 bases from V and 4 from J; bases not matched to a gene: 3. The CDR3 runs 12 residues. CDR3 nucleotide sequence: TGCAGTGCGAGACAGGGGGGAGAGACCCAGTACTTC. It translates to CSARQGGETQYF.

The chain links TRBV4-1 to TRBJ1-2; D is perhaps TRBD1 (5 bases). Trimming took off 0 bases at V and 8 bases at J, with 13 bases between the two ends. This CDR3 is 14 amino acids long. The germline V gene encodes CDR1 MGHRA and CDR2 YSYEKL. The CDR3 sequence is CASSQDNWGRGYTF. In DNA, the CDR3 is TGCGCCAGCAGCCAAGACAACTGGGGCAGAGGCTACACCTTC.

There are many counts of this clonotype. The chain carries TRBV20-1 and TRBJ2-5; TRBD1 agrees at 7 bases. From germline, CDR1 is DFQATT and CDR2 SNEGSKA (reference sequence). The V gene end was trimmed by 3 bases and the J gene end by 1 base; junction bases not matched to a gene: 8. The CDR3 extends over 15 amino acids. The chain's CDR3 is CSASLGAGGQETQYF. CDR3 DNA sequence: TGCAGTGCTAGTTTGGGGGCAGGGGGCCAAGAGACCCAGTACTTC.